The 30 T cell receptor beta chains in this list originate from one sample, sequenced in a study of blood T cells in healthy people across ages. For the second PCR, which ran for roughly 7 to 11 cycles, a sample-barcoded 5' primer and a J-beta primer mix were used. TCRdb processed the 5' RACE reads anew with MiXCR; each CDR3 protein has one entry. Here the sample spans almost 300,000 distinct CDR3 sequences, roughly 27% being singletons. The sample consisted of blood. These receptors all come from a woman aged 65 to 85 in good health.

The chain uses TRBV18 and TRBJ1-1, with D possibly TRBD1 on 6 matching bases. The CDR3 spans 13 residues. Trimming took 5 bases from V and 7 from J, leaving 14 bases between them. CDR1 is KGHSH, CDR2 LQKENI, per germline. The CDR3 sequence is CASSELEGGEAFF. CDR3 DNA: TGTGCCAGCTCAGAGCTGGAAGGGGGTGAAGCTTTCTTT. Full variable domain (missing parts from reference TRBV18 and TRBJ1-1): NAGVMQNPRHLVRRRGQEARLRCSPMKGHSHVYWYRQLPEEGLKFMVYLQKENIIDESGMPKERFSAEFPKEGPSILRIQQVVRGDSAAYFCASSELEGGEAFFGQGTRLTVV.

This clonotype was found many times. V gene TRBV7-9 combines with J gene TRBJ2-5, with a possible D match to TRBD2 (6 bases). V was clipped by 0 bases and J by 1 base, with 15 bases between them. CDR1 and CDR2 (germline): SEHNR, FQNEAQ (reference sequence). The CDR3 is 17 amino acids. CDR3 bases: TGTGCCAGCAGCTTAGCCGGGAGTCAGTGGTTCCAAGAGACCCAGTACTTC. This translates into CASSLAGSQWFQETQYF.

The CDR3 DNA reads TGCGCCAGCAGCTTGATGGGGGATTCTAATGAAAAACTGTTTTTT. This gives the protein CASSLMGDSNEKLFF. This sequence joins TRBV5-1 and TRBJ1-4, with D perhaps TRBD1 (5 bases). Germline V gene sequence: CDR1 SGHRS, CDR2 YFSETQ. Trimming pared 1 base from V and 3 bases from J, leaving 10 bases between. This CDR3 is 15 amino acids long.

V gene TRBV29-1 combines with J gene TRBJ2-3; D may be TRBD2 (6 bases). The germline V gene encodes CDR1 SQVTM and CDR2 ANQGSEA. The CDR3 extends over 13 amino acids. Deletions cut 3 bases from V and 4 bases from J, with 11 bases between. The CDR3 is CSVDAGLADTQYF. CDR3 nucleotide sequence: TGCAGCGTTGACGCGGGGTTAGCAGATACGCAGTATTTT.

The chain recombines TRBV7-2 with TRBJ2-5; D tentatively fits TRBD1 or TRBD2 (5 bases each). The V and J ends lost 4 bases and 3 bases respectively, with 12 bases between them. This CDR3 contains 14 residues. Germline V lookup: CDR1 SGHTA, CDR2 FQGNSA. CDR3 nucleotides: TGTGCCAGCAGCTCGGGGCTTAGGGAAGAGACCCAGTACTTC. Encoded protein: CASSSGLREETQYF.

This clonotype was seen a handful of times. DNA for the CDR3: TGTGCCAGCACCTTGCGACAGGGTCCGATAGAAAAACTGTTTTTT. Residues: CASTLRQGPIEKLFF. J is TRBJ1-4 and V is TRBV28; the match to TRBD1 covers 7 bases. The CDR3 runs to 15 residues. V dropped 7 bases and J dropped 8; count of bases not matched to a gene: 13. Germline lookup yields CDR1 MDHEN and CDR2 SYDVKM. The whole variable domain, remainder taken from reference TRBV28 and TRBJ1-4, is DVKVTQSSRYLVKRTGEKVFLECVQDMDHENMFWYRQDPGLGLRLIYFSYDVKMKEKGDIPEGYSVSREKKERFSLILESASTNQTSMYLCASTLRQGPIEKLFFGSGTQLSVL.

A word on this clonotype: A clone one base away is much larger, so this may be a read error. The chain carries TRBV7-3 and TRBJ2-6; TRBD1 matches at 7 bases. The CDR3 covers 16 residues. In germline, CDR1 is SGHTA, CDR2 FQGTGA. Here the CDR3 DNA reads TGTGCCGGCAGCTCCGGATCAGGGGGAGGGGCCAACGTCCTGACTTTC. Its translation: CAGSSGSGGGANVLTF.

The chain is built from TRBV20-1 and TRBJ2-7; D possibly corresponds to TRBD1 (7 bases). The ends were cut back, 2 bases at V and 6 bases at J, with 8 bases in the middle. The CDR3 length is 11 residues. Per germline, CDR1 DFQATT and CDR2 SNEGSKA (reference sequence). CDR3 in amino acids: CSARQGGEQYF. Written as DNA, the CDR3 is TGCAGTGCTAGACAGGGGGGCGAGCAGTACTTC.

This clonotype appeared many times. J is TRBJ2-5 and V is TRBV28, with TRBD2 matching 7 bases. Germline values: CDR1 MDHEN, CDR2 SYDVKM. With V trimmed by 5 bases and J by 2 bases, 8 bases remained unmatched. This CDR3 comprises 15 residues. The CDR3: CASSVARLAQETQYF. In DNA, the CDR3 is TGTGCCAGCAGTGTCGCCCGACTAGCTCAAGAGACCCAGTACTTC.

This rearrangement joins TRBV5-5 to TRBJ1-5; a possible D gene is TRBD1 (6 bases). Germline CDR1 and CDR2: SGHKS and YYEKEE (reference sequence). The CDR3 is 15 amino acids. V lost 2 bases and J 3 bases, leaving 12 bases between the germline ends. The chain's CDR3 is CASSFGRGSNQPQHF. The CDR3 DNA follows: TGTGCCAGCAGCTTCGGCAGGGGATCCAATCAGCCCCAGCATTTT.

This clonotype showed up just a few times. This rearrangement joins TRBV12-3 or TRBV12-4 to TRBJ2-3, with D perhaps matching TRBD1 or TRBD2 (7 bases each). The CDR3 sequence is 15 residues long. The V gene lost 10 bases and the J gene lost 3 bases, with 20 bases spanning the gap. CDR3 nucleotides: TGTGCCACATCCTACGAAGCGGGACAGACAGATACGCAGTATTTT. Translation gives CATSYEAGQTDTQYF.

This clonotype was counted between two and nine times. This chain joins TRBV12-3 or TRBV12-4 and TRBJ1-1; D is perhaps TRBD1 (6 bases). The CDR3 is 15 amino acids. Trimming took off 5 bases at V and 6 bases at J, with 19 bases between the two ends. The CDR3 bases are TGTGCCAGCAGTCCCGGGGACTTAAGGGGGTCTGAAGCTTTCTTT. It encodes CASSPGDLRGSEAFF.

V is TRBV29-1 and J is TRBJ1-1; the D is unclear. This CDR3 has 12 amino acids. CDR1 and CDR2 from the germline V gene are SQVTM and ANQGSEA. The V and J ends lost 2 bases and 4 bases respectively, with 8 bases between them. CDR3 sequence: CSVEPFGTEAFF. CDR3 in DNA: TGCAGCGTTGAACCGTTTGGCACTGAAGCTTTCTTT.

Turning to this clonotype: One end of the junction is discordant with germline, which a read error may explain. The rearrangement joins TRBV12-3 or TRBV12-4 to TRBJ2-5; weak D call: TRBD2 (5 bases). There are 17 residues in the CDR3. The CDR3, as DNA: TGTGCCGGCAGTTCGGTGGTTCAGGAGGTTCCTCAAGAGACCCAGTACTTC. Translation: CAGSSVVQEVPQETQYF.

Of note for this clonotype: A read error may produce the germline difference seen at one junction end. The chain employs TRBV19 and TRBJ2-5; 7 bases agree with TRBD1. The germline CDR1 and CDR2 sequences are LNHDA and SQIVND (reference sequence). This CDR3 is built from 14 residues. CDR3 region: CASSSDRDRETQYF. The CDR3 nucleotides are TGCGCCAGTAGTTCTGACCGGGACAGAGAGACCCAGTACTTC.

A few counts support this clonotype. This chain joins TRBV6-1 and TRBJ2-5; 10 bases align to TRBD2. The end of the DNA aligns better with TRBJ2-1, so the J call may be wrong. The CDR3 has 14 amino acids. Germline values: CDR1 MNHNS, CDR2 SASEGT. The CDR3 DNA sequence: TGTGCCAGCAGGGGCGGACTAGCGGTCGCTGAGCAGTTCTTC. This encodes CASRGGLAVAEQFF.

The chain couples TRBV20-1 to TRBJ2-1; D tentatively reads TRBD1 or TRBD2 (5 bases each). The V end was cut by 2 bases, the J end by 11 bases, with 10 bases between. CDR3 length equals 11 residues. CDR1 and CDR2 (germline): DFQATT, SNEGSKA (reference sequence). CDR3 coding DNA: TGCAGTGCTAGAAACACGGGGCAGCAGTTCTTC. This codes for CSARNTGQQFF.

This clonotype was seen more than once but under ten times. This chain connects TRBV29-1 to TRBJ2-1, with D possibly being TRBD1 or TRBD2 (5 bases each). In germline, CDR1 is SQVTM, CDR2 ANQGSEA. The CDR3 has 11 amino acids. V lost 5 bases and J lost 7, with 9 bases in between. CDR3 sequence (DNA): TGCAGCGTTAGGGACCTAAATGAGCAGTTCTTC. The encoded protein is CSVRDLNEQFF.

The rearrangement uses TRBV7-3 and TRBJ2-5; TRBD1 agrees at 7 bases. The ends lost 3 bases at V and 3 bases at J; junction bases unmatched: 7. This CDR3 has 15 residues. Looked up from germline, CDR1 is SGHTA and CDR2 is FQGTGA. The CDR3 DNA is TGTGCCAGCAGCTTGACAGGGAATCGGGAAGAGACCCAGTACTTC. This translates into CASSLTGNREETQYF.

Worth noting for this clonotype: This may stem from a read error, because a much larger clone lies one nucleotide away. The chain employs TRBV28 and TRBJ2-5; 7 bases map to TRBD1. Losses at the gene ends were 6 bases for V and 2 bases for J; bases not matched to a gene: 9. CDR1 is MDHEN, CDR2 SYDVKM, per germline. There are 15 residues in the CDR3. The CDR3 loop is CASRRDRSGQETQYF. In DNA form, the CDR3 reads TGTGCCAGCAGGAGGGACAGATCGGGTCAAGAGACCCAGTACTTC.

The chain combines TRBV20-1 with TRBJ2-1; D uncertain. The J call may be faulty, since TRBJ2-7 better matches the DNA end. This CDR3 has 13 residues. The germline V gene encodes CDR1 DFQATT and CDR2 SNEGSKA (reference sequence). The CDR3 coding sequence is TGCAGTGCTAGTGTAACAGACCCCTACGAGCAGTACTTC. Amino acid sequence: CSASVTDPYEQYF.

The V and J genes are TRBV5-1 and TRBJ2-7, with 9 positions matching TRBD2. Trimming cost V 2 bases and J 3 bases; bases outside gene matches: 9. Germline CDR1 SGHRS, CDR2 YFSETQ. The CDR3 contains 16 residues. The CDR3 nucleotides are TGCGCCAGCAGCTTTTGGTTAGCGGGGGAGAGCTACGAGCAGTACTTC. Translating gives CASSFWLAGESYEQYF.

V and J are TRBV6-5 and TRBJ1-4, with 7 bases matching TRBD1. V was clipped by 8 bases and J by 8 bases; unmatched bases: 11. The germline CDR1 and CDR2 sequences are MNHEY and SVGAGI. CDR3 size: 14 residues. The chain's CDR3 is CASALDRVDEKLFF. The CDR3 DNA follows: TGTGCCAGCGCTCTAGACAGGGTGGACGAAAAACTGTTTTTT.

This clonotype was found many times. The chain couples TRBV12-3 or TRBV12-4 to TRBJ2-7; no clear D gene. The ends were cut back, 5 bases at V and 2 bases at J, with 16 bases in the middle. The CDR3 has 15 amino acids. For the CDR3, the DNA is TGTGCCAGCAGTCCTCTCGGGCACCTCACCTACGAGCAGTACTTC. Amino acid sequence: CASSPLGHLTYEQYF.

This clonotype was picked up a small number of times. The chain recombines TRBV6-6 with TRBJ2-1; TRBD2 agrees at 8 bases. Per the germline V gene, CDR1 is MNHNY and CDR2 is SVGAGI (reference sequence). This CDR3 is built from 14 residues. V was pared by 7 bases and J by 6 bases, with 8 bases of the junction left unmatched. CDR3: CASNAGGRGNEQFF. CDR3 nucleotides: TGTGCCAGCAACGCGGGAGGCCGGGGCAATGAGCAGTTCTTC.

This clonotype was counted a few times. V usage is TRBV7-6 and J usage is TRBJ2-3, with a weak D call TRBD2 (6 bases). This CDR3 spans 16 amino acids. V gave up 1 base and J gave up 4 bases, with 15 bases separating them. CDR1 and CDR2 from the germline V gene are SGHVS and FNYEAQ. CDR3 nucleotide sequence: TGTGCCAGCAGCTTAGGGGCAGGCGGGGATTCAGATACGCAGTATTTT. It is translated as CASSLGAGGDSDTQYF.

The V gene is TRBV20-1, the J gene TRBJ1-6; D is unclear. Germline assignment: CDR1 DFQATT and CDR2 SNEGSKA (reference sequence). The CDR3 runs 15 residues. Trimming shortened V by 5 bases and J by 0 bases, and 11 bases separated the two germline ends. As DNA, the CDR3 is TGCAGTGCTTTGAGTGGGAGCTCCTATAATTCACCCCTCCACTTT. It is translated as CSALSGSSYNSPLHF.

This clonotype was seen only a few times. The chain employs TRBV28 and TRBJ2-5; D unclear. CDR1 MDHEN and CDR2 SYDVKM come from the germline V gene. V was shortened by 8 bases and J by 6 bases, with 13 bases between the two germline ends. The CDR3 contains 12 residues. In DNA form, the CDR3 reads TGTGCCAGCGCCAACCCAAGGAAGACCCAGTACTTC. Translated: CASANPRKTQYF.

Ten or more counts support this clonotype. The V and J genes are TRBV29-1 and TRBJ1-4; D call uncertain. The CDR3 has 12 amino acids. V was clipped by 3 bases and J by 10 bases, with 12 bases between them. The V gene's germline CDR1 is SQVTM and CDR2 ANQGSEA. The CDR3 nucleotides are TGCAGCGTTGACAGAGGATTGGGAAAACTGTTTTTT. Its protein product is CSVDRGLGKLFF.

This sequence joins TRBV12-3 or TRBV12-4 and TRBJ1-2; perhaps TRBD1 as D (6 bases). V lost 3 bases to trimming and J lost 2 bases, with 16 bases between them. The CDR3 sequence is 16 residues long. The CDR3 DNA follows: TGTGCCAGCAGTTTCGGAGAGGGGCAGGGGAACTATGGCTACACCTTC. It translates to CASSFGEGQGNYGYTF.